Following are 17 T cell receptor beta chains from one sample sequenced in a study of T cells in Graves' hyperthyroidism and ophthalmopathy. Regions amplified from RNA transcripts were the TCR beta CDR3 regions. The TCR CDR3 first-round RT-PCR relied on the HTBI primer set. Using its own MiXCR run on the multiplex PCR reads, TCRdb lists one record per CDR3 protein. The sample holds about 590,000 distinct CDR3 sequences; approximately 15% are singletons and the top ten take approximately 7.4%. Sequencing used blood. Every receptor here comes from a woman aged 30 to 39 with Graves' hyperthyroidism.

The chain uses TRBV4-3 and TRBJ2-4; D possibly corresponds to TRBD2 (6 bases). Germline V gene lookup returns CDR1 LGHNA and CDR2 YSLEER. The CDR3 length is 16 residues. The V and J ends lost 2 bases and 0 bases respectively, with 11 bases between them. CDR3 loop: CASSQWRDLAKNIQYF. CDR3 nucleotide sequence: TGCGCCAGCAGCCAATGGCGGGACCTAGCCAAAAACATTCAGTACTTC.

Notes on this clonotype: With a much larger clone just one base away, this may be a read error. CDR3 nucleotide sequence: TGTGCCAGGAGGGGTATAATCAATCGTGGGCAGTTCTTC. Translating gives CARRGIINRGQFF. The V and J genes are TRBV28 and TRBJ2-1, with D perhaps being TRBD1 or TRBD2 (5 bases each). Germline CDR1 is MDHEN and CDR2 is SYDVKM. Trimming shortened V by 9 bases and J by 12 bases, and 21 bases separated the two germline ends. This CDR3 region has 13 residues.

This clonotype was observed at least ten times. The chain employs TRBV2 and TRBJ1-4, with 11 bases identical to TRBD1. CDR3 size: 16 residues. Germline CDR1 and CDR2: SNHLY and FYNNEI. J gave up 5 bases and V 5 bases, and 7 bases lay outside the gene matches. CDR3 nucleotides: TGTGCCAGCAGTAGGACAGGGGGCACTTACAATGAAAAACTGTTTTTT. It encodes CASSRTGGTYNEKLFF. The full variable domain, rest sourced from reference TRBV2 and TRBJ1-4, is EPEVTQTPSHQVTQMGQEVILRCVPISNHLYFYWYRQILGQKVEFLVSFYNNEISEKSEIFDDQFSVERPDGSNFTLKIRSTKLEDSAMYFCASSRTGGTYNEKLFFGSGTQLSVL.

This clonotype came up many times. The gene calls are TRBV5-1 and TRBJ1-4; D ambiguous. The CDR3 length is 13 residues. V lost 3 bases and J 6 bases, leaving 9 bases between the germline ends. Germline assignment: CDR1 SGHRS and CDR2 YFSETQ. This CDR3 is CASSSGGDEKLFF. CDR3 bases: TGCGCCAGCAGCTCGGGCGGGGATGAAAAACTGTTTTTT.

This clonotype has only a few counts. The J gene is TRBJ1-1, the V gene TRBV7-2; D gene ambiguous. The germline gives CDR1 SGHTA, CDR2 FQGNSA. V dropped 7 bases and J dropped 5 bases, with 8 bases sitting between them. This CDR3 region has 11 residues. CDR3 residues: CASTPITEAFF. The CDR3 coding sequence is TGTGCCAGCACCCCGATAACTGAAGCTTTCTTT. Using reference TRBV7-2 and TRBJ1-1 for the parts outside the CDR3, the full variable domain is GAGVSQSPSNKVTEKGKDVELRCDPISGHTALYWYRQSLGQGLEFLIYFQGNSAPDKSGLPSDRFSAERTGGSVSTLTIQRTQQEDSAVYLCASTPITEAFFGQGTRLTVV.

This clonotype was observed at least ten times. The V call is TRBV6-1, the J call TRBJ2-3; D possibly corresponds to TRBD1 (5 bases). Germline loops: CDR1 MNHNS, CDR2 SASEGT. The V and J ends lost 6 bases and 0 bases respectively, with 13 bases between them. This CDR3 spans 15 amino acids. CDR3 nucleotide sequence: TGTGCCAGCAGCCGTTGGGGCCCTAGCACAGATACGCAGTATTTT. Amino acid sequence: CASSRWGPSTDTQYF.

This clonotype was detected ten times or more. The CDR3 spells CAGTSTGQGYEQYF. CDR3 bases: TGTGCCGGGACATCGACGGGACAGGGCTACGAGCAGTACTTC. The rearrangement uses TRBV6-1 and TRBJ2-7; 9 bases line up with TRBD1. Germline V gives CDR1 MNHNS, CDR2 SASEGT. This CDR3 is built from 14 residues. With V trimmed by 11 bases and J by 3 bases, 11 bases remained unmatched.

This clonotype was counted at least ten times. The chain is built from TRBV5-1 and TRBJ2-1, with 13 bases matching TRBD2. Per the germline V gene, CDR1 is SGHRS and CDR2 is YFSETQ. After removal of 4 bases from V and 5 bases from J, the junction contained 6 bases not matched to a gene. CDR3 length: 16 residues. CDR3 sequence (DNA): TGCGCCAGCAGCCCGGGACTAGCGGGAAGCGACAATGAGCAGTTCTTC. This encodes CASSPGLAGSDNEQFF.

The genes are TRBV27 and TRBJ1-1; the D gene is possibly TRBD1 (5 bases). The germline gives CDR1 MNHEY, CDR2 SMNVEV (reference sequence). This CDR3 region has 13 residues. The V and J ends lost 3 bases and 6 bases respectively, with 11 bases between them. The CDR3 coding sequence is TGTGCCAGCAGTTTTACCCAGGGCGCTGAAGCTTTCTTT. Translating gives CASSFTQGAEAFF.

This clonotype was recorded a few times. J is TRBJ1-1 and V is TRBV11-2, with a tentative D call TRBD1 (5 bases). The CDR3 loop spans 15 amino acids. V lost 2 bases and J lost 4, with 14 bases in between. The V gene's germline CDR1 is SGHAT and CDR2 FQNNGV. The CDR3 bases are TGTGCCAGCAGCTTAACCGGGACGGGGCGCACTGAAGCTTTCTTT. Amino acid sequence: CASSLTGTGRTEAFF.

The J gene is TRBJ2-7, the V gene TRBV29-1; D is possibly TRBD1 (5 bases). V gave up 4 bases and J gave up 4 bases, with 11 bases separating them. CDR3 length equals 12 residues. Germline CDR1 and CDR2: SQVTM and ANQGSEA. In DNA form, the CDR3 reads TGCAGCGTTGTCCAGGGTGGTTACGAGCAGTACTTC. Residues: CSVVQGGYEQYF.

This clonotype was counted at least ten times. The J gene is TRBJ2-7, the V gene TRBV6-1; D remains unclear. CDR1 is MNHNS and CDR2 is SASEGT in the germline V gene. V shed 9 bases and J shed 2 bases, with 11 bases lying between them. CDR3 length: 12 residues. This CDR3 is CASSHGTYEQYF. CDR3 in DNA: TGTGCCAGTAGTCACGGTACCTACGAGCAGTACTTC.

At least ten counts were recorded for this clonotype. Germline and junction disagree at one end, which may indicate a read error. The chain has TRBV12-3 or TRBV12-4 and TRBJ1-1; 7 nucleotides agree with TRBD1. This CDR3 has 15 amino acids. The CDR3 loop is CASSSNRDSNTGAFF. CDR3 sequence (DNA): TGTGCCAGCAGTTCGAACCGGGACAGCAACACTGGAGCTTTCTTT.

The chain is built from TRBV6-5 and TRBJ2-3; D possibly matches TRBD1 or TRBD2 (5 bases each). Trimming removed 0 bases from V and 2 bases from J, with 9 bases in between. Looked up from germline, CDR1 is MNHEY and CDR2 is SVGAGI. CDR3 length: 15 amino acids. Here the CDR3 reads CASSYSGVPTDTQYF. For the CDR3, the DNA is TGTGCCAGCAGTTACTCGGGGGTACCCACAGATACGCAGTATTTT.

This rearrangement joins TRBV28 to TRBJ2-7; 11 bases agree with TRBD2. CDR1 is MDHEN, CDR2 SYDVKM, per germline. CDR3 length: 15 amino acids. The junction had 7 bases not matched to a gene; V was cut back by 8 bases and J by 1 base. Here the CDR3 DNA reads TGTGCCAGCTACTCCGGGACTAGCGGATCCTACGAGCAGTACTTC. Translation gives CASYSGTSGSYEQYF.

This clonotype was seen many times. This chain joins TRBV27 and TRBJ1-5, with D unresolved. CDR1 is MNHEY and CDR2 is SMNVEV in the germline V gene (reference sequence). V was pared by 0 bases and J by 3 bases, with 9 bases between. The CDR3 loop spans 15 amino acids. In DNA, the CDR3 is TGTGCCAGCAGTTTATCCACCGGGGACAATCAGCCCCAGCATTTT. Encoded protein: CASSLSTGDNQPQHF.

This clonotype was seen a handful of times. V and J are TRBV18 and TRBJ1-5; 7 nucleotides agree with TRBD1. V trimming: 6 bases; J trimming: 2 bases; junction bases outside the gene matches: 13. Germline V gene data show CDR1 as KGHSH and CDR2 as LQKENI. CDR3 length: 17 residues. CDR3 DNA sequence: TGTGCCAGCTCCTTGGGGGCGACAGGGTTTGGCAATCAGCCCCAGCATTTT. Translation gives CASSLGATGFGNQPQHF.